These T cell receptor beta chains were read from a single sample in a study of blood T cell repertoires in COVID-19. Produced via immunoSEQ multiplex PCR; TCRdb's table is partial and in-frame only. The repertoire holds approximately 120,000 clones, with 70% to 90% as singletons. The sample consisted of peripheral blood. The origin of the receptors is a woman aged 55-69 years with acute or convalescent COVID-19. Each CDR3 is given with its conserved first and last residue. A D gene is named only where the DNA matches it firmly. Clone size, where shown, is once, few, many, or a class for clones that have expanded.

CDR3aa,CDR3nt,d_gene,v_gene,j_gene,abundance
CASSQRGVGGGQPQHF,TGCGCCAGCAGCCAAAGAGGGGTCGGGGGTGGTCAGCCCCAGCATTTT,NA,TRBV4-1,TRBJ1-5,NA
CASSQDPRGYEQYF,TGTGCCAGCAGCCAAGATCCTCGGGGTTACGAGCAGTACTTC,NA,TRBV4-2,TRBJ2-7,NA
CASSLRGVGNEQFF,TGTGCCAGCAGCTTAAGGGGCGTGGGCAATGAGCAGTTCTTC,NA,TRBV7-3,TRBJ2-1,once
CASSQMRVEQYF,TGTGCCAGCAGCCAAATGCGCGTCGAGCAGTACTTC,NA,TRBV28,TRBJ2-7,NA
CASSAGQGFSSYNSPLHF,TGTGCCAGCAGTGCGGGACAGGGATTTTCCTCCTATAATTCACCCCTCCACTTT,TRBD1,TRBV6-1,TRBJ1-6,few
CASTRGDTQYF,TGTGCCAGCACTAGGGGAGATACGCAGTATTTT,NA,TRBV6-5,TRBJ2-3,NA
CASSIRTGAGFGNQPQHF,TGTGCCAGTAGTATTCGGACAGGCGCTGGGTTCGGAAATCAGCCCCAGCATTTT,TRBD1,TRBV19,TRBJ1-5,NA
CAWSRSRVLGTEAFF,TGTGCCTGGAGCCGAAGCAGGGTCTTGGGCACTGAAGCTTTCTTT,NA,TRBV30,TRBJ1-1,NA
CASSERQGRGNEQFF,TGTGCCAGCAGTGAAAGGCAGGGGAGAGGCAATGAGCAGTTCTTC,NA,TRBV6-1,TRBJ2-1,NA
CASVLGYSNQPQHF,TGTGCCAGCGTTCTAGGTTATAGCAATCAGCCCCAGCATTTT,NA,TRBV6-5,TRBJ1-5,NA
CAISYEGGGEQYF,TGTGCCATCAGTTATGAAGGGGGCGGCGAGCAGTACTTC,TRBD1,TRBV10-3,TRBJ2-7,once
CASSLGLAGGTDTQYF,TGCGCCAGCAGCTTGGGGCTAGCGGGAGGCACAGATACGCAGTATTTT,TRBD2,TRBV5-1,TRBJ2-3,NA
CAISESTGGWETQYF,TGTGCCATCAGTGAAAGCACAGGGGGCTGGGAGACCCAGTACTTC,TRBD1,TRBV10-3,TRBJ2-5,NA
CASSSQGYEQYF,TGTGCCAGCAGTTCCCAGGGCTACGAGCAGTACTTC,NA,TRBV6-2/TRBV6-3,TRBJ2-7,NA
CSVDLTGLHYEQYF,TGCAGCGTTGATCTTACCGGACTGCACTACGAGCAGTACTTC,NA,TRBV29-1,TRBJ2-7,NA
CASSLWTGPLHF,TGTGCCAGCAGCTTGTGGACAGGTCCCCTCCACTTT,TRBD1,TRBV5-6,TRBJ1-6,few
CASSQDRAGEQFF,TGTGCCAGCAGCCAAGATAGGGCGGGTGAGCAGTTCTTC,NA,TRBV3-1/TRBV3-2,TRBJ2-1,NA
CASSEYEINYGYTF,TGTGCCAGCAGTGAATACGAGATAAACTATGGCTACACCTTC,NA,TRBV25-1,TRBJ1-2,NA
CATSDSGSAEAFF,TGTGCCACCAGTGACTCCGGTAGCGCTGAAGCTTTCTTT,NA,TRBV24-1,TRBJ1-1,NA
CASSFGGNEKLFF,TGCGCCAGCAGCTTTGGCGGAAATGAAAAACTGTTTTTT,NA,TRBV5-1,TRBJ1-4,few
CASSVGRAENEQYF,TGTGCCAGTAGTGTCGGGAGGGCCGAGAACGAGCAGTACTTC,TRBD2,TRBV19,TRBJ2-7,NA
CASSLNPTGYGEKLFF,TGTGCCAGCAGCTTAAACCCGACAGGGTATGGTGAAAAACTGTTTTTT,TRBD1,TRBV7-2,TRBJ1-4,NA
CASSVAWSGQGYNEQFF,TGTGCCAGCAGCGTAGCTTGGTCGGGACAGGGCTACAATGAGCAGTTCTTC,TRBD1,TRBV9,TRBJ2-1,once
CASKRGQGTYEQYF,TGTGCCAGCAAGCGAGGACAGGGGACCTACGAGCAGTACTTC,TRBD1,TRBV11-1,TRBJ2-7,once
CASSPLGLAGGPGETQYF,TGTGCCAGCAGTCCCCTCGGACTAGCGGGAGGGCCTGGTGAGACCCAGTACTTC,TRBD2,TRBV28,TRBJ2-5,NA
CASSPRGAVDYGYTF,TGTGCCAGCAGTCCCCGGGGGGCGGTAGATTATGGCTACACCTTC,NA,TRBV6-6,TRBJ1-2,NA
CASSRTGETQYF,TGTGCCAGCAGCCGAACGGGGGAGACCCAGTACTTC,NA,TRBV3-1/TRBV3-2,TRBJ2-5,NA
CSVEDPGTGRTLNTEAFF,TGCAGCGTTGAAGATCCCGGGACAGGCCGAACATTAAACACTGAAGCTTTCTTT,TRBD1,TRBV29-1,TRBJ1-1,NA
CASSFGQSRGPKGNIQYF,TGTGCCAGCAGTTTTGGACAATCGCGGGGCCCTAAGGGAAACATTCAGTACTTC,NA,TRBV28,TRBJ2-4,NA
CASIGAGGGLEQFF,TGTGCCAGCATTGGGGCCGGGGGGGGCTTAGAGCAGTTCTTC,TRBD2,TRBV2,TRBJ2-1,medium-sized
CASSLGGTMNTEAFF,TGTGCCAGCAGCTTGGGGGGTACCATGAACACTGAAGCTTTCTTT,NA,TRBV7-3,TRBJ1-1,NA
CASSLPGNGYTF,TGTGCCAGCAGCTTGCCGGGGAATGGCTACACCTTC,NA,TRBV5-5,TRBJ1-2,few
CASSLVGVGGRGSGNTIYF,TGTGCCAGCAGTTTAGTCGGGGTCGGCGGGAGGGGCTCTGGAAACACCATATATTTT,NA,TRBV28,TRBJ1-3,NA
CASSYSGSTDTQYF,TGTGCCAGCAGTTACAGCGGCAGCACAGATACGCAGTATTTT,NA,TRBV6-5,TRBJ2-3,NA
CASSLYRVGNNEQFF,TGTGCCAGCAGCTTGTACAGGGTAGGGAACAATGAGCAGTTCTTC,NA,TRBV5-6,TRBJ2-1,NA
CASSRDRDGQPQHF,TGTGCCAGCAGTCGGGACAGGGACGGGCAGCCCCAGCATTTT,TRBD1,TRBV7-2,TRBJ1-5,NA
CASSLASTSTEYF,TGTGCCAGCAGCTTAGCCTCAACTAGCACCGAGTACTTC,NA,TRBV7-9,TRBJ2-7,few
CASSQGHGQVENTIYF,TGCGCCAGCAGCCAAGGGCACGGACAGGTAGAAAACACCATATATTTT,TRBD1,TRBV4-3,TRBJ1-3,hyperexpanded
CASSRGRNNSPLHF,TGTGCCAGCAGCCGGGGGCGGAATAATTCACCCCTCCACTTT,NA,TRBV6-2/TRBV6-3,TRBJ1-6,NA
CAWSPRGEGYTF,TGTGCCTGGAGTCCGCGTGGAGAAGGCTACACCTTC,NA,TRBV30,TRBJ1-2,NA
CASSGRDRKIEAFF,TGTGCCAGCAGTGGCCGGGACAGAAAAATCGAAGCTTTCTTT,TRBD1,TRBV6-6,TRBJ1-1,NA
CASNPQGSGELFF,TGTGCCAGCAACCCCCAGGGGTCCGGGGAGCTGTTTTTT,NA,TRBV2,TRBJ2-2,few
CASSRDGSSPLHF,TGTGCCAGCAGCCGAGACGGGAGTTCACCCCTCCACTTT,NA,TRBV11-3,TRBJ1-6,NA
CASRVGTTTTGELFF,TGCGCCAGCAGGGTGGGGACTACAACCACCGGGGAGCTGTTTTTT,TRBD2,TRBV5-1,TRBJ2-2,NA
CASSPPFIGTHRDEKLFF,TGTGCCAGCAGTCCCCCCTTCATCGGGACACATAGAGATGAAAAACTGTTTTTT,NA,TRBV28,TRBJ1-4,once
CAWSPRVGSNQPQHF,TGTGCCTGGAGTCCCAGGGTAGGGAGCAATCAGCCCCAGCATTTT,NA,TRBV30,TRBJ1-5,once